Below, one T cell receptor (beta chain) is given with its context. The table lists this clonotype with many counts. No antigen is known for it. No base quality information exists; no much larger clone differs at one position. A patient counted as having stable Graves' hyperthyroidism if no progression to ophthalmopathy occurred over 18 months of follow-up. Hyperthyroidism patients were aged 18 to 65 years and newly diagnosed, with disease duration of less than 2 months. Patients with uncontrolled infections, other autoimmune diseases, pregnancy or lactation were excluded. Diagnoses were established on the basis of clinical symptoms, serum thyroxine and TRAb, thyroid ultrasound, and orbital computed tomography. PBMCs were separated from roughly 10 ml of fresh peripheral blood using Ficoll-Paque density gradient centrifugation. Total RNA was extracted using Trizol reagent, and RNA quality was assessed on an Agilent 2100 Bioanalyzer.

These data belong to a study of T cells in Graves' hyperthyroidism and ophthalmopathy (dated by TCRdb to between 2019 and 2020). For the wider study: Peripheral blood was sampled at the time of initial diagnosis, prior to any treatment. To identify TCR V-J signatures that set the groups apart, the researchers used a discovery cohort of roughly 100 patients, made up of approximately 43 with Graves' ophthalmopathy and 55 to 65 with stable Graves' hyperthyroidism. The study also compared thyroid tissue and blood T-cell repertoires from 5 to 7 Graves' hyperthyroidism patients. The roughly 90 discovery patients were divided at random into training and test sets in a 7:3 ratio. The paper describes TCR Vbeta CDR3 sequencing of roughly 130 peripheral blood samples, made up of 43 ophthalmopathy patients, roughly 80 hyperthyroidism patients and 17 progressor patients. After blood sampling, hyperthyroidism patients were treated with methimazole at a starting dose of 30 mg daily, and ophthalmopathy patients were treated with high-dose intravenous methylprednisolone. Whether ophthalmopathy could be predicted prospectively was tested in an independent validation cohort made up of under 20 hyperthyroidism patients plus 17 patients who later progressed to ophthalmopathy. General study outcomes and caveats: In validation, the model predicted progression to ophthalmopathy a median of roughly 6.2 months before onset, with roughly 70% sensitivity and about 75% specificity. Ophthalmopathy was separated from stable hyperthyroidism by a 13 V-J signature model, with over 85% sensitivity and roughly 84% specificity obtained in cross-validation and 80%/75% obtained in testing. Blood samples also contained most of the expanded thyroid clonotypes (frequency above 0.001), which suggests that blood repertoires may reflect thyroid immune responses. Sample size was not statistically predetermined, and blinding of investigators to group allocation was not performed.

The TCR beta CDR3 regions were amplified from RNA transcripts. A first-round RT-PCR of the TCR CDR3 used the HTBI primer set with the Qiagen OneStep RT-PCR kit. Libraries were constructed in a second round of multiplex PCR, after which size selection and purification were carried out. The libraries were sequenced on an Illumina HiSeq2000 using paired-end 100 bp reads. For the original study's pipeline: SOAPnuke was used to process the raw data, with reads discarded if the reads contained adapters or uncalled bases, had a mean Phred below 15, or lacked an exact constant-primer or identifier match. High-quality paired reads were merged with COPE v1.2.5, and unique nucleotide sequences were defined as clonotypes. MiTCR v1.1 was used to align the clonotypes against IMGT TRBV, TRBD and TRBJ reference segments. The analysis was restricted to V-J combinations with a frequency above 0.0001, which together covered 99.2% of the repertoires. A TCS score was defined as the ratio between F50 (clonal expansion) and ExV (chaos), using BLOSUM62-based TCRdist between CDR3 peptides within each V-J. Welch's t-statistics and random forest reduced just over 500 V-J features to 13, which were used in a naive Bayes classifier (R e1071). The raw public reads went through TCRdb reprocessing: fastp at Q25, MiXCR clone calling, in-frame beta chains kept. Each record represents a unique CDR3 protein, reported with the most common genes and DNA among its rows. TCRdb assigned the V and J calls; the authors' analysis was not used. The sample data list more than 550,000 distinct CDR3 sequences, and approximately 15% of these were observed just once. Around 15% of the sample lies in the top ten.

This TCR derives from a man aged 45-65 years with Graves' hyperthyroidism. Material: blood.

The CDR3 amino acid sequence is: CASSQDTGTVDRSGNTIYF. The nucleotide sequence is TGTGCCAGCAGCCAGGATACCGGGACCGTCGACCGCTCTGGAAACACCATATATTTT. The chain uses TRBV6-2 or TRBV6-3 and TRBJ1-3; TRBD1 is possibly the D segment (5 matching bases). From cysteine to phenylalanine, the CDR3 is 19 amino acids long. Left in the record is the CDR3 DNA by itself, 57 bases read in frame from the first base. V lost 6 bases and J lost 0 bases; the stretch between them is 24 bases long. Reading the germline V gene gives CDR1 MNHEY and CDR2 SVGEGT.